These T cell receptor beta chains were read from a single sample in a study of beta chain features in type 1 diabetes. The table came from immunoSEQ multiplex PCR; TCRdb's copy has only in-frame clones and leaves some out. This sample has 450,000 to 600,000 clones; around 28% occur once, and the top ten carry around 0.065%. Material for sequencing was naive CD4+ T cells from blood. The receptor source for this set is a young man in good health. Each CDR3 is given with its conserved first and last residue. D genes are given only for firm matches. Size is stated for part of the rows, as once, few or many counts, or as a class when the clone is expanded.

j_call d_call v_call clone_size cdr3_nt cdr3_aa
TRBJ2-5 TRBD1 TRBV6-5 - TGTGCCAGCAGACAGGGACAGTCGAGGGCCCAGTACTTC CASRQGQSRAQYF
TRBJ2-6 - TRBV29-1 - TGCAGCGTGTCTCAGGGGACCGGGGCCAACGTCCTGACTTTC CSVSQGTGANVLTF
TRBJ2-1 TRBD2 TRBV5-1 few TGCGCCAGCAGCTTGAGTCTAGCGGATGCCTACAATGAGCAGTTCTTC CASSLSLADAYNEQFF
TRBJ2-7 TRBD1 TRBV7-2 - TGTGCCAGCAGCTTAGTTGTGCCGGGACAGGGGAGCTACGAGCAGTACTTC CASSLVVPGQGSYEQYF
TRBJ2-3 - TRBV11-3 few TGTGCCAGCAGCTTAGGTCCGAACACAGATACGCAGTATTTT CASSLGPNTDTQYF
TRBJ2-4 TRBD2 TRBV10-3 - TGTGCCATCAACCTAGCGGGAACCAAAAACATTCAGTACTTC CAINLAGTKNIQYF
TRBJ2-3 - TRBV19 few TGTGCCAGTAGTATCCAGACCGGAGTTGGGACGCAGTATTTT CASSIQTGVGTQYF
TRBJ2-3 - TRBV20-1 few TGCAGTGCAAAACTAGCAGTTACGCAGTATTTT CSAKLAVTQYF
TRBJ2-1 TRBD2 TRBV29-1 few TGCAGCGTTCCTAGCGGGAGAGGGTACAATGAGCAGTTCTTC CSVPSGRGYNEQFF
TRBJ2-3 - TRBV28 - TGTGCCAGCAGTTTAACGGAACAGGGCACAGATACGCAGTATTTT CASSLTEQGTDTQYF
TRBJ2-1 TRBD1 TRBV18 - TGTGCCAGCTCACCAGGGACAGGGAATGAGCAGTTCTTC CASSPGTGNEQFF
TRBJ2-5 TRBD2 TRBV29-1 few TGCAGCGTTGGAGGCCTTGAGCGGGGGATCCAAGAGACCCAGTACTTC CSVGGLERGIQETQYF
TRBJ2-1 TRBD1 TRBV5-4 - TGTGCCAGCAGCTTGGTGGACAGGGACTACAATGAGCAGTTCTTC CASSLVDRDYNEQFF
TRBJ2-5 - TRBV18 - TGTGCCAGCTCACCACCAGCTTACCAAGAGACCCAGTACTTC CASSPPAYQETQYF
TRBJ2-7 - TRBV7-2 - TGTGCCAGCACCTCGGGGGCGGGACCGTCATCCGAGCAGTACTTC CASTSGAGPSSEQYF
TRBJ1-2 - TRBV7-2 - TGTGCCAGCAGCTTAAGTCGCCAGGGGAATGGCTACACCTTC CASSLSRQGNGYTF
TRBJ2-1 TRBD2 TRBV5-1 few TGCGCCAGCAGCTGGCCTTTAGCGGGAGTCCACAATGAGCAGTTCTTC CASSWPLAGVHNEQFF
TRBJ1-1 - TRBV30 few TGTGCCTGGAGTGTAGGTGTTGAAGCTTTCTTT CAWSVGVEAFF
TRBJ2-1 - TRBV29-1 few TGCAGCGTCCCCCAAGGGGCAGGCCACAATGAGCAGTTCTTC CSVPQGAGHNEQFF
TRBJ2-2 - TRBV30 - TGTGCCTGGACTTTACTTTGGGCCGGGGAGCTGTTTTTT CAWTLLWAGELFF
TRBJ2-7 - TRBV10-3 few TGTGCCATAATCTACGAGCAGTACTTC CAIIYEQYF